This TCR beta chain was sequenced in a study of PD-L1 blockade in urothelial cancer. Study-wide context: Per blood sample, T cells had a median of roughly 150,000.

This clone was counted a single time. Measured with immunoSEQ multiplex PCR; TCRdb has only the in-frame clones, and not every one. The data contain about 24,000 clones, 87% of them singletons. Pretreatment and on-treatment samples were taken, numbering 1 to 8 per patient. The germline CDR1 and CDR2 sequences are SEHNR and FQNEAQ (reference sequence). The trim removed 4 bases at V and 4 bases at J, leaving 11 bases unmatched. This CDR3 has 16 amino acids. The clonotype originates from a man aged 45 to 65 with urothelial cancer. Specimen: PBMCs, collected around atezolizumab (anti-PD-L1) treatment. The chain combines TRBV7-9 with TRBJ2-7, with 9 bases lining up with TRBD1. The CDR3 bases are TGTGCCAGCAGCTCACCACCGGACAGGGGACGGTACGAGCAGTACTTC. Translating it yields CASSSPPDRGRYEQYF.